Following are 24 T cell receptor beta chains from one sample sequenced in a study of cytotoxic CD8 clonotypes in ibrutinib-treated CLL. Method: immunoSEQ multiplex PCR; TCRdb's copy keeps in-frame clones and lacks some. This sample has more than 140,000 clones, with around three quarters found just once. The specimen was PBMCs, collected after 12 months of ibrutinib treatment. These receptors were taken from a human donor with chronic lymphocytic leukemia.

This chain connects TRBV7-8 to TRBJ1-5; D not resolved. The CDR3 length is 17 residues. CDR1 and CDR2 (germline): SGHVS, FQNEAQ. Trimming took 3 bases from V and 1 from J, leaving 16 bases between them. This CDR3 is CASSLFKVGRSNQPQHF. The CDR3 DNA is TGTGCCAGCAGCTTGTTTAAGGTCGGGCGGAGCAATCAGCCCCAGCATTTT.

This clone was seen a single time. The DNA of the CDR3 is TGTGCCAGCAGCGTAGCCGGGATAAATCAGCCCCAGCATTTT. Protein sequence: CASSVAGINQPQHF. The chain joins TRBV9 to TRBJ1-5; D is ambiguous. V was trimmed by 0 bases and J by 4 bases, leaving 8 bases between them. CDR3 size: 14 residues. The germline V gene has CDR1 SGDLS and CDR2 YYNGEE.

This rearrangement joins TRBV18 to TRBJ2-1; 8 bases match TRBD2. V dropped 0 bases and J dropped 10; count of bases not matched to a gene: 11. CDR3 length: 16 residues. Germline V CDR1 and CDR2: KGHSH, LQKENI. CDR3 in DNA: TGTGCCAGCTCACCACCGGGGAGCGGGAGTCTCGGGGAGCAGTTCTTC. This gives the protein CASSPPGSGSLGEQFF.

This clone was found many times. The genes are TRBV7-2 and TRBJ2-1; TRBD2 aligns across 9 bases. V shed 3 bases, J shed 6 bases, and the junction held 12 bases outside the gene matches. CDR1 and CDR2 (germline): SGHTA, FQGNSA. The CDR3 totals 17 residues. Written as DNA, the CDR3 is TGTGCCAGCAGCTTTGTCCTGGGTAGCGGGGGTAGCAATGAGCAGTTCTTC. This codes for CASSFVLGSGGSNEQFF.

The genes are TRBV5-6 and TRBJ2-3; 10 positions agree with TRBD2. CDR1 SGHDT and CDR2 YYEEEE come from the germline V gene. V was pared by 1 base and J by 6 bases, with 5 bases of the junction left unmatched. The CDR3 covers 15 residues. The CDR3 DNA reads as TGTGCCAGCAGCTTGCTAGCGGGAGTCGCGGATACGCAGTATTTT. This gives the protein CASSLLAGVADTQYF.

The chain combines TRBV15 with TRBJ1-6, with a weak D call TRBD1 (6 bases). CDR3 length: 20 residues. Germline CDR1 is LNHNV and CDR2 is YYDKDF (reference sequence). V lost 5 bases and J 1 base, leaving 24 bases between the germline ends. The CDR3 region is CATSLKQPFQGRSYNSPLHF. The DNA of the CDR3 is TGTGCCACCAGCCTCAAACAGCCCTTCCAGGGGAGGTCCTATAATTCACCCCTCCACTTT.

Notes on this clone: A much larger clonotype is one base distant, so this may be a read error. V and J are TRBV7-9 and TRBJ1-1; D is possibly TRBD1 (6 bases). Trimming left V 5 bases short and J 1 base short, with 11 bases between. Germline V gives CDR1 SEHNR, CDR2 FQNEAQ (reference sequence). The CDR3 covers 14 residues. The CDR3 nucleotides are TGTGCCAGCAGCCAAGGACAGCAGAACACTGAAGCTTTCTTT. It specifies CASSQGQQNTEAFF.

This clone was counted a few times. The rearrangement links TRBV18 to TRBJ1-2, with a tentative D call TRBD1 (5 bases). The germline gives CDR1 KGHSH, CDR2 LQKENI. The CDR3 covers 15 residues. V shed 3 bases and J shed 4 bases, with 15 bases lying between them. The CDR3 DNA reads TGTGCCAGCTCACCCGGGGCAGGGAGGGCCTATGGCTACACCTTC. Amino acid sequence: CASSPGAGRAYGYTF.

The V call is TRBV28, the J call TRBJ1-1; a weak D match, TRBD1 (5 bases). V was clipped by 5 bases and J by 0 bases, with 10 bases between them. The length of the CDR3 is 14 residues. Per the germline V gene, CDR1 is MDHEN and CDR2 is SYDVKM. The CDR3 region has the DNA TGTGCCAGCAGTCCCGGGACGGTGAACACTGAAGCTTTCTTT. Its translation is CASSPGTVNTEAFF.

The gene calls are TRBV7-2 and TRBJ2-1; 9 bases agree with TRBD2. The CDR3 is made up of 19 amino acids. CDR1 is SGHTA and CDR2 is FQGNSA in the germline V gene. The V gene end was trimmed by 4 bases and the J gene end by 2 bases; junction bases not matched to a gene: 15. The CDR3 is CASSSLGGGVESPYNEQFF. The CDR3 bases are TGTGCCAGCAGCTCGCTGGGCGGGGGGGTGGAATCCCCCTACAATGAGCAGTTCTTC.

The chain is built from TRBV4-1 and TRBJ2-2; TRBD1 aligns across 12 bases. In germline, CDR1 is MGHRA, CDR2 YSYEKL. With 0 bases clipped from V and 5 bases from J, the junction kept 10 bases outside the gene matches. This CDR3 is 19 amino acids long. Here the CDR3 DNA reads TGCGCCAGCAGCCAAGAAGAGGGACAGGGGGCGCGTTGGACCGGGGAGCTGTTTTTT. It codes for CASSQEEGQGARWTGELFF.

Worth noting for this clone: The junction shows a germline mismatch at one end, possibly a read error. The chain joins TRBV7-6 to TRBJ2-2; TRBD1 might be the D (5 bases). The CDR3 extends over 14 amino acids. Looked up from germline, CDR1 is SGHVS and CDR2 is FNYEAQ. The CDR3 loop reads CANSLEQATGELFF. The CDR3 DNA reads as TGTGCCAACAGCTTAGAACAGGCTACCGGGGAGCTGTTTTTT.

The gene calls are TRBV9 and TRBJ2-1; 10 nucleotides match TRBD1. Germline V gives CDR1 SGDLS, CDR2 YYNGEE. The trim removed 3 bases at V and 4 bases at J, leaving 4 bases unmatched. The CDR3 consists of 15 residues. The CDR3 nucleotides read TGTGCCAGCAGCGCAGGACAGGGGGGATACAATGAGCAGTTCTTC. Translating it yields CASSAGQGGYNEQFF.

The CDR3 nucleotides read TGTGCCAGCAGCTCCTTAGCCACAGGAGGACCTACGCAGTATTTT. Translating gives CASSSLATGGPTQYF. The chain is built from TRBV7-6 and TRBJ2-3; D may correspond to TRBD1 or TRBD2 (5 bases each). Germline V gene lookup returns CDR1 SGHVS and CDR2 FNYEAQ. Deletions cut 4 bases from V and 8 bases from J, with 19 bases between. CDR3 length: 15 residues.

CDR3 in amino acids: CASSRDTYNEQFF. The CDR3 nucleotides are TGTGCCAGTAGTAGAGACACATACAATGAGCAGTTCTTC. The genes are TRBV19 and TRBJ2-1, with unresolved D. Germline V lookup: CDR1 LNHDA, CDR2 SQIVND (reference sequence). The CDR3 consists of 13 residues. The ends were cut back, 4 bases at V and 4 bases at J, with 8 bases in the middle.

The CDR3 loop is CASSLRADSYEQYF. CDR3 DNA sequence: TGTGCCAGCAGCTTGCGGGCCGATAGTTACGAGCAGTACTTC. The rearrangement links TRBV5-8 to TRBJ2-7; D is unresolved. The CDR3 is 14 amino acids. Germline CDR1 SGHTS, CDR2 YDEGEE. With 1 base removed from V and 4 bases from J, the gap between germline ends came to 12 bases.

The CDR3 loop reads CASTEVGQGDNYGYTF. The CDR3 nucleotides read TGTGCCAGCACCGAGGTGGGACAGGGCGACAACTATGGCTACACCTTC. The chain couples TRBV27 to TRBJ1-2, with 9 bases aligning to TRBD1. This CDR3 region has 16 residues. J lost 2 bases, V lost 7 bases, and 11 bases had no gene match. Germline-derived CDR1 and CDR2 are MNHEY and SMNVEV (reference sequence).

As concerns this clone: This could be a read error, since a much larger clone is one nucleotide away. Different DNA sequences within this sample yield the same CDR3. This chain connects TRBV10-3 to TRBJ1-5; D remains unclear. The CDR3 runs 12 residues. The germline V gene encodes CDR1 ENHRY and CDR2 SYGVKD. The CDR3 coding sequence is TGTGCCATTAGTGACGGCAATCAGCCCCAGCATTTT. Protein product: CAISDGNQPQHF.

J is TRBJ2-5 and V is TRBV10-3, with 9 bases aligning to TRBD2. Germline CDR1 is ENHRY and CDR2 is SYGVKD. Trimming took 7 bases from V and 9 from J; bases not matched to a gene: 9. CDR3 length: 13 amino acids. The CDR3 region has the DNA TGTGCCATCACCCCGGGACTAGCTGAGTCCCAGTACTTC. Translating gives CAITPGLAESQYF.

This chain connects TRBV15 to TRBJ2-7; 9 positions agree with TRBD2. CDR1 is LNHNV, CDR2 YYDKDF, per germline (reference sequence). V lost 0 bases, J lost 4 bases, and 1 base stayed unmatched. The CDR3 spans 14 residues. DNA for the CDR3: TGTGCCACCAGCAGAGACCTAGCGGGGTACGAGCAGTACTTC. This translates into CATSRDLAGYEQYF.

CDR3 in amino acids: CASSSLYAMAANTGELFF. DNA of the CDR3: TGCGCCAGCAGCTCGCTTTACGCGATGGCTGCGAACACCGGGGAGCTGTTTTTT. The chain joins TRBV5-1 to TRBJ2-2; no firm D call. This CDR3 comprises 18 residues. The V end lost 3 bases, the J end lost 0 bases, and 18 bases lay between the germline ends. Germline-derived CDR1 and CDR2 are SGHRS and YFSETQ.

The chain employs TRBV7-3 and TRBJ1-1, with 7 bases lining up with TRBD1. V lost 2 bases, J lost 0 bases, and 3 bases stayed unmatched. The CDR3 runs 15 residues. Germline V gene sequence: CDR1 SGHTA, CDR2 FQGTGA. DNA for the CDR3: TGTGCCAGCAGCTTACAGGGGGTGTTGAACACTGAAGCTTTCTTT. Translating it yields CASSLQGVLNTEAFF. Based on the CDR3 plus reference TRBV7-3 and TRBJ1-1, the full variable domain is GAGVSQTPSNKVTEKGKYVELRCDPISGHTALYWYRQSLGQGPEFLIYFQGTGAADDSGLPNDRFFAVRPEGSVSTLKIQRTERGDSAVYLCASSLQGVLNTEAFFGQGTRLTVV.

The chain couples TRBV5-1 to TRBJ2-7, with TRBD1 identical over 11 bases. The germline V gene has CDR1 SGHRS and CDR2 YFSETQ. The CDR3 totals 15 residues. The V gene end was trimmed by 4 bases and the J gene end by 6 bases; junction bases not matched to a gene: 9. CDR3 sequence (DNA): TGCGCCAGCAGCCGGGACGGACAGGGGGCACGCGAGCAGTACTTC. This encodes CASSRDGQGAREQYF.

This chain uses TRBV27 with TRBJ2-7; maybe TRBD1 (6 bases). Per germline, CDR1 MNHEY and CDR2 SMNVEV (reference sequence). The CDR3 sequence is 15 residues long. V lost 4 bases to trimming and J lost 0 bases, with 13 bases between them. DNA of the CDR3: TGTGCCAGCAGTTCTACAGGGACAAGCTCCTACGAGCAGTACTTC. Its protein product is CASSSTGTSSYEQYF.